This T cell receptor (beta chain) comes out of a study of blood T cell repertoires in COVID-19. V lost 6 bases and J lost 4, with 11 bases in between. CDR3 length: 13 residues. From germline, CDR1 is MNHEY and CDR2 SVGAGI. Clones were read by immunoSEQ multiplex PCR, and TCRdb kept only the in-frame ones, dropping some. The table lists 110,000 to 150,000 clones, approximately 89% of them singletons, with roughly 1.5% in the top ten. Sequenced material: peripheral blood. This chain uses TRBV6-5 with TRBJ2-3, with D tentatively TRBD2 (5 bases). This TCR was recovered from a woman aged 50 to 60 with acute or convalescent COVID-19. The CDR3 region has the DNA TGTGCCAGCAGCAGCGGCCCGGCAGATACGCAGTATTTT. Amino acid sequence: CASSSGPADTQYF.